Listed below are T cell receptor beta chains from one sample, sequenced in a study of blood T cell repertoires in COVID-19. Measured with immunoSEQ multiplex PCR; TCRdb has only the in-frame clones, and not every one. The sample lists 200,000 to 250,000 clones, roughly 83% occurring once. The specimen was peripheral blood. These receptors all stem from a woman in her forties or fifties with acute or convalescent COVID-19. The CDR3 runs from the conserved cysteine through the conserved F or W. A D gene is named only where the DNA matches it firmly. Size is omitted from some rows. Given values are once, few, many or a class for expanded clones.

V: TRBV11-2
D: -
J: TRBJ1-4
size: -
CDR3: CASSLARGREKLFF
DNA: TGTGCCAGCAGTCTCGCCAGGGGACGTGAAAAACTGTTTTTT

V: TRBV7-9
D: -
J: TRBJ1-3
size: -
CDR3: CASSLGGQSGNTIYF
DNA: TGTGCCAGCAGCTTAGGGGGGCAATCTGGAAACACCATATATTTT

V: TRBV18
D: -
J: TRBJ1-3
size: few
CDR3: CASSPLAQAASGNTIYF
DNA: TGTGCCAGCTCACCCCTGGCACAGGCGGCCTCTGGAAACACCATATATTTT

V: TRBV3-1/TRBV3-2
D: -
J: TRBJ1-2
size: -
CDR3: CASSQAEGAYGYTF
DNA: TGTGCCAGCAGCCAAGCGGAGGGTGCCTATGGCTACACCTTC

V: TRBV29-1
D: -
J: TRBJ1-5
size: -
CDR3: CSVASGNQPQHF
DNA: TGCAGCGTTGCGAGTGGCAATCAGCCCCAGCATTTT

V: TRBV30
D: TRBD2
J: TRBJ2-3
size: -
CDR3: CAWSTRGGDTDTQYF
DNA: TGTGCCTGGAGTACCCGCGGGGGGGACACAGATACGCAGTATTTT

V: TRBV3-1/TRBV3-2
D: -
J: TRBJ2-7
size: -
CDR3: CASSQGGVGGEQYF
DNA: TGTGCCAGCAGCCAAGGGGGGGTGGGAGGCGAGCAGTACTTC

V: TRBV6-5
D: TRBD1
J: TRBJ2-1
size: -
CDR3: CASSSQTGTAYNEQFF
DNA: TGTGCCAGCAGTTCCCAGACCGGGACAGCCTACAATGAGCAGTTCTTC

V: TRBV5-6
D: TRBD1
J: TRBJ2-3
size: -
CDR3: CASSDPGQGTDTQYF
DNA: TGTGCCAGCAGCGACCCGGGACAGGGGACAGATACGCAGTATTTT

V: TRBV4-2
D: TRBD1
J: TRBJ1-6
size: -
CDR3: CASSQRTGGGSPLHF
DNA: TGTGCCAGCAGCCAGAGGACAGGGGGAGGATCACCCCTCCACTTT

V: TRBV4-2
D: TRBD1
J: TRBJ1-6
size: -
CDR3: CASSQDRGQGKDSPLHF
DNA: TGTGCCAGCAGCCAAGATCGGGGACAGGGGAAAGATTCACCCCTCCACTTT